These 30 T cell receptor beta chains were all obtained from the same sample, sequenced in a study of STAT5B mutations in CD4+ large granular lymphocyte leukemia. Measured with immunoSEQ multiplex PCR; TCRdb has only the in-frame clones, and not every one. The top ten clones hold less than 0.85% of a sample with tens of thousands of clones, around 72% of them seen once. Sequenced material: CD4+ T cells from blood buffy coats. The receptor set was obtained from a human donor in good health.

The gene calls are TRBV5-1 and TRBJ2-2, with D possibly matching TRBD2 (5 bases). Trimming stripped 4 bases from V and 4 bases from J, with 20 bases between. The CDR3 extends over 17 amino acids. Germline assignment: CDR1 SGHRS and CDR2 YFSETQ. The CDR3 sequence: CASSPRSGTGITGELFF. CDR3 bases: TGCGCCAGCAGCCCCCGGAGCGGAACGGGGATCACCGGGGAGCTGTTTTTT.

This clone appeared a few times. CDR3 in amino acids: CASSGEPVLYEQYF. As DNA, the CDR3 is TGTGCCAGCAGTGGCGAGCCAGTACTCTACGAGCAGTACTTC. J is TRBJ2-7 and V is TRBV6-5; D not resolved. Germline values: CDR1 MNHEY, CDR2 SVGAGI. The CDR3 is 14 residues long. Trimming took 5 bases from V and 3 from J, leaving 14 bases between them.

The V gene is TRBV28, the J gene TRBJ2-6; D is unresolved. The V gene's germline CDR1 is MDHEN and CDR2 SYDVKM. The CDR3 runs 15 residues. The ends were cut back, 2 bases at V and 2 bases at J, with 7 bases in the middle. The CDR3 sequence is CASSLPGPGANVLTF. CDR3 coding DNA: TGTGCCAGCAGTTTACCGGGCCCTGGGGCCAACGTCCTGACTTTC. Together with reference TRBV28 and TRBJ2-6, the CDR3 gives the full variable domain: DVKVTQSSRYLVKRTGEKVFLECVQDMDHENMFWYRQDPGLGLRLIYFSYDVKMKEKGDIPEGYSVSREKKERFSLILESASTNQTSMYLCASSLPGPGANVLTFGAGSRLTVL.

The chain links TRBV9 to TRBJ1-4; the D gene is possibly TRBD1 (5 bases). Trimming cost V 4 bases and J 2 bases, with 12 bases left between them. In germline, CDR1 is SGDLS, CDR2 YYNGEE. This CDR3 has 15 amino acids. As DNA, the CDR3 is TGTGCCAGCAGCACTCAGGGATCTACTAATGAAAAACTGTTTTTT. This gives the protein CASSTQGSTNEKLFF.

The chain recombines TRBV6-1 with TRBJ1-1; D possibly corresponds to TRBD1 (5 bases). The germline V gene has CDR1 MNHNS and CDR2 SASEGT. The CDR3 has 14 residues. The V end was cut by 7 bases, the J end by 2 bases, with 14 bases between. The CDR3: CASIGGGANTEAFF. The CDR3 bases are TGTGCCAGCATCGGCGGCGGGGCTAACACTGAAGCTTTCTTT.

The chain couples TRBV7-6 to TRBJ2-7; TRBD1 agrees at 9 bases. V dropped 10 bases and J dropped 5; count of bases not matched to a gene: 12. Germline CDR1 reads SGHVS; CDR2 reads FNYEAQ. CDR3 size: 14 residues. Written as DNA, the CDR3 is TGTGCCACGTCCACCGGGACAGGGAAGAACGAGCAGTACTTC. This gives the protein CATSTGTGKNEQYF. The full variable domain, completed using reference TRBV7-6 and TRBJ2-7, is GAGVSQSPRYKVTKRGQDVALRCDPISGHVSLYWYRQALGQGPEFLTYFNYEAQQDKSGLPNDRFSAERPEGSISTLTIQRTEQRDSAMYRCATSTGTGKNEQYFGPGTRLTVT.

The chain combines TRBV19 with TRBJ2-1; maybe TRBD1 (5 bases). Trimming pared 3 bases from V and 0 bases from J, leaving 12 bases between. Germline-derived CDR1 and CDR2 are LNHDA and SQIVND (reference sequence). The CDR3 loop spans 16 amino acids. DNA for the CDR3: TGTGCCAGTAGTATGGGTCGACAGAGCTCCTACAATGAGCAGTTCTTC. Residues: CASSMGRQSSYNEQFF.

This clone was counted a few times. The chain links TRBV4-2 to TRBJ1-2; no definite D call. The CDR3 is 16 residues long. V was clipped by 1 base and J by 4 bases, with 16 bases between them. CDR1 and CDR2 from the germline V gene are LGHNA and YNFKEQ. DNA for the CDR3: TGTGCCAGCAGCCAAGGTGCTACGGCGGGCGGCTATGGCTACACCTTC. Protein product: CASSQGATAGGYGYTF.

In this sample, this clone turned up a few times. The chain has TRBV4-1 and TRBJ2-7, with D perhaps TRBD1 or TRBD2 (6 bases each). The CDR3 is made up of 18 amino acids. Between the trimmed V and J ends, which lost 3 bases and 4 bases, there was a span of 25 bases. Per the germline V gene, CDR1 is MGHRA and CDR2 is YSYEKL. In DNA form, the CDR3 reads TGCGCCAGCAGCCATGTAGTTAGGGGGAAAAATGGGGGGTACGAGCAGTACTTC. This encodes CASSHVVRGKNGGYEQYF.

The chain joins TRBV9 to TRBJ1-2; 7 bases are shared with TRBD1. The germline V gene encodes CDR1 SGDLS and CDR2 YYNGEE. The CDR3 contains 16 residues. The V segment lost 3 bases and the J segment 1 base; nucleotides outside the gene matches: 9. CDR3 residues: CASSALDRVHNYGYTF. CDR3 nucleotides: TGTGCCAGCAGCGCCCTAGACAGGGTTCATAACTATGGCTACACCTTC.

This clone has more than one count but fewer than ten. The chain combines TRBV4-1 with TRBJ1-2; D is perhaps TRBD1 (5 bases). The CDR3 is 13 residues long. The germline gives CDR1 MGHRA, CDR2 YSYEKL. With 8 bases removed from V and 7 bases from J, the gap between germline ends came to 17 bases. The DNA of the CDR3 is TGCGCCAGCGAGGGGCAGGGTTTGGTTGGCTACACCTTC. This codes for CASEGQGLVGYTF.

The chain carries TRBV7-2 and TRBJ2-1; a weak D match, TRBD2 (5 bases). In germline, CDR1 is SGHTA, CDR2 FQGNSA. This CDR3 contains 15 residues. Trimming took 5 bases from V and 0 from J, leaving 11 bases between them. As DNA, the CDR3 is TGTGCCAGCAGCGCAACTAGGAACTCCTACAATGAGCAGTTCTTC. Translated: CASSATRNSYNEQFF.

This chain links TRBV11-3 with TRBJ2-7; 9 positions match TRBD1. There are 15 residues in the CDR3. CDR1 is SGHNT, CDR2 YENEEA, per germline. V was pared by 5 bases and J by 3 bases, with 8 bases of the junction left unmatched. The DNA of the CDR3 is TGTGCCAGCAGCCGAACCGGGACAGGGATCTACGAGCAGTACTTC. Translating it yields CASSRTGTGIYEQYF.

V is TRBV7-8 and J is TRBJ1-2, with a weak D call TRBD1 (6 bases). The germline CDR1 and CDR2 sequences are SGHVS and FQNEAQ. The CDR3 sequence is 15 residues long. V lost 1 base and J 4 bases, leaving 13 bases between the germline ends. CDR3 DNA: TGTGCCAGCAGCTTAGTAACTACAGGGACCTATGGCTACACCTTC. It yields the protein CASSLVTTGTYGYTF.

The CDR3 region has the DNA TGTGCCAGCAGCCCATCAGGGGGTAATTCACCCCTCCACTTT. It encodes CASSPSGGNSPLHF. This chain links TRBV7-9 with TRBJ1-6; 7 bases are a match to TRBD1. This CDR3 has 14 amino acids. Germline V gene data show CDR1 as SEHNR and CDR2 as FQNEAQ (reference sequence). With 5 bases clipped from V and 6 bases from J, the junction kept 4 bases outside the gene matches.

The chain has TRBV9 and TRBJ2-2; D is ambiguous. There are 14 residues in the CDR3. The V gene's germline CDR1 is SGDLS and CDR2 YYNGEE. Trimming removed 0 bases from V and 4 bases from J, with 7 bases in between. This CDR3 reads CASSVVGGTGELFF. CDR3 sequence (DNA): TGTGCCAGCAGCGTAGTGGGTGGCACCGGGGAGCTGTTTTTT.

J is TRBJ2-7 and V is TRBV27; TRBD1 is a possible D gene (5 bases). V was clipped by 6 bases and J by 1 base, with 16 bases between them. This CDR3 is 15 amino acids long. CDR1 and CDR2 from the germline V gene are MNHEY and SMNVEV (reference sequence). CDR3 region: CASRVSPDSSYEQYF. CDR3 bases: TGTGCCAGCAGAGTGTCCCCCGACAGTTCCTACGAGCAGTACTTC.

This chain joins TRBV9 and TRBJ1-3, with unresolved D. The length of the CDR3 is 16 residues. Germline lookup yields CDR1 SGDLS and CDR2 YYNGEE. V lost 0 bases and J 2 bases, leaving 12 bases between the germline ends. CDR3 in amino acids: CASSVGGEQPGNTIYF. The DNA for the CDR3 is TGTGCCAGCAGCGTAGGGGGAGAGCAGCCTGGAAACACCATATATTTT. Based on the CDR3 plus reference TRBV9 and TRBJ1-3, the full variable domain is DSGVTQTPKHLITATGQRVTLRCSPRSGDLSVYWYQQSLDQGLQFLIQYYNGEERAKGNILERFSAQQFPDLHSELNLSSLELGDSALYFCASSVGGEQPGNTIYFGEGSWLTVV.

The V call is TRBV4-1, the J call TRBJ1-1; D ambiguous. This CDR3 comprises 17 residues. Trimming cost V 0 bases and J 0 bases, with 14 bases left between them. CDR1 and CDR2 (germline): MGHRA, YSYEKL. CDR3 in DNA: TGCGCCAGCAGCCAAGATAAGGTGATGGGGATGAACACTGAAGCTTTCTTT. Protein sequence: CASSQDKVMGMNTEAFF.

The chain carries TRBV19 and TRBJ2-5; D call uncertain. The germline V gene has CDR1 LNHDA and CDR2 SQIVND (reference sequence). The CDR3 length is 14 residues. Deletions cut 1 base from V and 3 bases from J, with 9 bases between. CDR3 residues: CASSIGQQKETQYF. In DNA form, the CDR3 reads TGTGCCAGTAGTATAGGGCAGCAGAAAGAGACCCAGTACTTC.

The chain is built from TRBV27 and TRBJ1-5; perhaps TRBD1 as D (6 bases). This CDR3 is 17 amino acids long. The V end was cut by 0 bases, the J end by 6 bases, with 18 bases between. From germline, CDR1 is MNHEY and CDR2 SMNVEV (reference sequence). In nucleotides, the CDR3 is TGTGCCAGCAGTTTATCCGGGGGCGGGATGGGTCCTCAGCCCCAGCATTTT. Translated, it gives CASSLSGGGMGPQPQHF.

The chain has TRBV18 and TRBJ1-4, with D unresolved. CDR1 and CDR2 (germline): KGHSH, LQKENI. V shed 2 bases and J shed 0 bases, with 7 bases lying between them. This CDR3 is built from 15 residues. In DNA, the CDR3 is TGTGCCAGCTCACCAGGGTTTCCAACTAATGAAAAACTGTTTTTT. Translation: CASSPGFPTNEKLFF.

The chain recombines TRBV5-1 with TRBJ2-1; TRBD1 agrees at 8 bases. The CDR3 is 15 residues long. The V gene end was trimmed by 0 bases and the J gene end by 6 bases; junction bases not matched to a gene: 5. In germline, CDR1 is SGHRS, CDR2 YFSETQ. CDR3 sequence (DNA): TGCGCCAGCAGCTTGGGGGGACAGGTGTCCAATGAGCAGTTCTTC. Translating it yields CASSLGGQVSNEQFF.

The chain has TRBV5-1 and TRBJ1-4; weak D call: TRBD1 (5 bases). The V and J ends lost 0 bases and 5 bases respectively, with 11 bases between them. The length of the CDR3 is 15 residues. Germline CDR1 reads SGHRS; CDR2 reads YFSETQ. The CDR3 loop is CASSLAGQGNEKLFF. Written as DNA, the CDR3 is TGCGCCAGCAGCTTGGCTGGTCAGGGAAATGAAAAACTGTTTTTT.

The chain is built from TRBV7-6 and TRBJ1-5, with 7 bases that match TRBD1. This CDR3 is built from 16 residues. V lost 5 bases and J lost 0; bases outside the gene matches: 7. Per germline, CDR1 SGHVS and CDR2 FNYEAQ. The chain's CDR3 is CASSGDSSLSNQPQHF. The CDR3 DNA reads TGTGCCAGCAGCGGGGACAGCTCCCTTAGCAATCAGCCCCAGCATTTT.

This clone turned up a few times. This CDR3 is CASRSDRNYGYTF. The CDR3, as DNA: TGTGCCAGCAGATCTGACCGGAACTATGGCTACACCTTC. The chain recombines TRBV11-1 with TRBJ1-2; D gene ambiguous. V lost 6 bases and J 2 bases, leaving 10 bases between the germline ends. Germline loops: CDR1 SGHAT, CDR2 FQDESV (reference sequence). CDR3 length equals 13 residues.

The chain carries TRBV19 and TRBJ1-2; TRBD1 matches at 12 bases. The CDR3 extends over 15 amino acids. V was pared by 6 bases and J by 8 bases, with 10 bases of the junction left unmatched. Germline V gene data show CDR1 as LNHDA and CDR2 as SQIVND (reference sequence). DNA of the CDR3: TGTGCCAGTAGGCCCCCGGGACAGGGGGCGCAGGGCTACACCTTC. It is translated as CASRPPGQGAQGYTF. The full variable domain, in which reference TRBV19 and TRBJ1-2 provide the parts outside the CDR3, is DGGITQSPKYLFRKEGQNVTLSCEQNLNHDAMYWYRQDPGQGLRLIYYSQIVNDFQKGDIAEGYSVSREKKESFPLTVTSAQKNPTAFYLCASRPPGQGAQGYTFGSGTRLTVV.

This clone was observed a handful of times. The CDR3 sequence is CASSKGQTAEAFF. The CDR3 nucleotides read TGTGCCAGCAGCAAGGGACAGACGGCTGAAGCTTTCTTT. This chain joins TRBV7-2 and TRBJ1-1; 7 positions match TRBD1. Germline lookup yields CDR1 SGHTA and CDR2 FQGNSA. The CDR3 loop spans 13 amino acids. V shed 5 bases, J shed 6 bases, and the junction held 6 bases outside the gene matches.

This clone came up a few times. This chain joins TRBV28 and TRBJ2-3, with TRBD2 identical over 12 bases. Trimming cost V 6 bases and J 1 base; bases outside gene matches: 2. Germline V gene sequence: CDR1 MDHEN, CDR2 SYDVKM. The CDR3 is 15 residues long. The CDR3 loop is CASSLAGGRTDTQYF. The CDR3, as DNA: TGTGCCAGCAGCCTAGCGGGGGGGCGCACAGATACGCAGTATTTT. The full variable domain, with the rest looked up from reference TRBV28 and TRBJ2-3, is DVKVTQSSRYLVKRTGEKVFLECVQDMDHENMFWYRQDPGLGLRLIYFSYDVKMKEKGDIPEGYSVSREKKERFSLILESASTNQTSMYLCASSLAGGRTDTQYFGPGTRLTVL.

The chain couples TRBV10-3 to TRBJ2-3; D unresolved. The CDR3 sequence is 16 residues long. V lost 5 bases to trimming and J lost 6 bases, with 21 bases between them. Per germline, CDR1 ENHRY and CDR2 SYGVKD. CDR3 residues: CAISSPGTRMADTQYF. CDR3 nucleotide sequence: TGTGCCATCAGTTCTCCGGGCACTCGTATGGCGGATACGCAGTATTTT.